This TCR beta chain was captured in a study of T cells in Graves' hyperthyroidism and ophthalmopathy. Amplification of TCR beta CDR3 regions was performed using RNA transcripts as template. RT-PCR in the first round (using the HTBI primer set) targeted the TCR CDR3. TCRdb ran MiXCR on the multiplex PCR reads and lists one entry per CDR3 protein. The table lists 350,000 to 400,000 distinct CDR3 sequences, approximately 17% of them singletons. Germline loops: CDR1 SGHRS, CDR2 YFSETQ. V lost 4 bases to trimming and J lost 5 bases, with 9 bases between them. This CDR3 has 13 amino acids. Sequenced material: blood. This TCR was recovered from a man aged 18 to 29 with Graves' ophthalmopathy. The chain couples TRBV5-1 to TRBJ1-4; D remains unclear. DNA for the CDR3: TGCGCCAGCAGCGAGGGTCCGAATGAAAAACTGTTTTTT. This gives the protein CASSEGPNEKLFF.